This TCR beta chain was identified during a study of cytomegalovirus exposure and HLA in healthy donors. Overall study findings and caveats: In vitro assays verified that a few CMV-associated chains recognized CMV antigens specifically.

With 4 bases clipped from V and 5 bases from J, the junction kept 10 bases outside the gene matches. The CDR3 is 15 residues long. Looked up from germline, CDR1 is SGHTS and CDR2 is YDEGEE. With respect to this clone: Its matching antigen is unknown.

The PCR ran on 60 Vbeta and 13 Jbeta primers. Libraries were prepared by immunoSEQ multiplex PCR; TCRdb keeps only in-frame clonotypes and omits some of them. The top ten hold 3.7% of the sample, which has some 170,000 clones, 77% seen once. The sequence was collected from a woman aged 55-69 years in good health and CMV-seropositive. The genes are TRBV5-8 and TRBJ2-7; 9 bases are a match to TRBD1. What was sequenced was PBMCs. The CDR3 region is CASSRWGQGRDEQYF. The CDR3 DNA follows: TGTGCCAGCAGCCGATGGGGACAGGGCCGAGACGAGCAGTACTTC.